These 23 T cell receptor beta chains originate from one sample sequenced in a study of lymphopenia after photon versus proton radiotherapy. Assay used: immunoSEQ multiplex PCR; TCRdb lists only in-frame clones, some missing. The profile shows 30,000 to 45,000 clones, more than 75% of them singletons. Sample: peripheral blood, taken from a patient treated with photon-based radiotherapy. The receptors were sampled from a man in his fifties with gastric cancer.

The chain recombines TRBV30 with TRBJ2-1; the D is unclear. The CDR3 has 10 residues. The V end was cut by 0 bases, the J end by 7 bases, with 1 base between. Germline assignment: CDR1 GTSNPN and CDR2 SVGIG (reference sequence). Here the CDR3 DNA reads TGTGCCTGGAGTGTTAATGAGCAGTTCTTC. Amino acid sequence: CAWSVNEQFF.

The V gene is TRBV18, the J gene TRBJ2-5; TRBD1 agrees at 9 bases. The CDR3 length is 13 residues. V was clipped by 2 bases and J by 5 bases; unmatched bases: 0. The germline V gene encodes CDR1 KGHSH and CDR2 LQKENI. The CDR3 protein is CASSPGTGETQYF. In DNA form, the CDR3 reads TGTGCCAGCTCACCAGGGACAGGGGAGACCCAGTACTTC.

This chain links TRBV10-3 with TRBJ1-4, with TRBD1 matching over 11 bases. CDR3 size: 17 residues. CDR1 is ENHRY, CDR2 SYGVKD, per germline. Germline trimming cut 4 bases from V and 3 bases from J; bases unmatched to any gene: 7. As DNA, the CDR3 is TGTGCCATCAGTGGGGCGGACAGGGGGCCCTCTAATGAAAAACTGTTTTTT. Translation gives CAISGADRGPSNEKLFF.

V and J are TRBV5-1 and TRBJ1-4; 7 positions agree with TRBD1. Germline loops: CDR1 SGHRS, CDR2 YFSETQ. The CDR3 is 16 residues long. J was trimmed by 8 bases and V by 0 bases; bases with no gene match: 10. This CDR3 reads CASSLDKGRGNEKLFF. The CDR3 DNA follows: TGCGCCAGCAGCTTGGATAAGGGCAGGGGGAACGAAAAACTGTTTTTT.

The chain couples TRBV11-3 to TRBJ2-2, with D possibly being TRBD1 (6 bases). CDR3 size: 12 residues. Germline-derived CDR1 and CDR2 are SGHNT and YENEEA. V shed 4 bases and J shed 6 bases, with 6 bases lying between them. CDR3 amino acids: CASSSGAGELFF. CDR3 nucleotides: TGTGCCAGCAGCTCAGGGGCCGGGGAGCTGTTTTTT.

The CDR3 protein is CASNPGRGETQYF. CDR3 DNA sequence: TGTGCCAGCAATCCGGGGAGGGGAGAGACCCAGTACTTC. V is TRBV2 and J is TRBJ2-5; 7 bases align to TRBD2. J was trimmed by 4 bases and V by 7 bases; bases with no gene match: 6. The CDR3 totals 13 residues. The germline V gene has CDR1 SNHLY and CDR2 FYNNEI.

The DNA for the CDR3 is TGTGCCAGCAGCCAAGGACTAGGAGGAGAGACCCAGTACTTC. This gives the protein CASSQGLGGETQYF. The chain joins TRBV9 to TRBJ2-5; 7 bases align to TRBD2. The CDR3 spans 14 residues. The ends lost 4 bases at V and 4 bases at J; junction bases unmatched: 7. CDR1 is SGDLS, CDR2 YYNGEE, per germline.

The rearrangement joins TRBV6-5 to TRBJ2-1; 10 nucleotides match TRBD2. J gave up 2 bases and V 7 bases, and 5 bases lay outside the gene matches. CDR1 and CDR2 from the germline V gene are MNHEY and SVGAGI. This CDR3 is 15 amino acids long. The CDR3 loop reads CASNTLAGPYNEQFF. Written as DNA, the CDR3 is TGTGCCAGCAACACACTAGCGGGGCCCTACAATGAGCAGTTCTTC.

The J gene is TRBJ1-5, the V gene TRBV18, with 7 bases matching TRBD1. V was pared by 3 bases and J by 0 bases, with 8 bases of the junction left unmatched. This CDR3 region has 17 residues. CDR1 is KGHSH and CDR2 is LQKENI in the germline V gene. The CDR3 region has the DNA TGTGCCAGCTCACCGAGGGGACAGTCCTATAGCAATCAGCCCCAGCATTTT. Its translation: CASSPRGQSYSNQPQHF.

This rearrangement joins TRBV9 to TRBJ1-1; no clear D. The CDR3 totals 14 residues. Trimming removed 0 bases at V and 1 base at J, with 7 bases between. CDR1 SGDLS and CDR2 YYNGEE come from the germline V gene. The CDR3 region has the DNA TGTGCCAGCAGCGTAGGGAGGCAGAACACTGAAGCTTTCTTT. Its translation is CASSVGRQNTEAFF.

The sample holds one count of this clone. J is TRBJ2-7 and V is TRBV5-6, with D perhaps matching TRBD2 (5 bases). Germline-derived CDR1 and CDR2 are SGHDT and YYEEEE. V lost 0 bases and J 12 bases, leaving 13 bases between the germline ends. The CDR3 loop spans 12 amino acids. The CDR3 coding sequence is TGTGCCAGCAGCTTGGATTCTGGACTGCGGTACTTC. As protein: CASSLDSGLRYF.

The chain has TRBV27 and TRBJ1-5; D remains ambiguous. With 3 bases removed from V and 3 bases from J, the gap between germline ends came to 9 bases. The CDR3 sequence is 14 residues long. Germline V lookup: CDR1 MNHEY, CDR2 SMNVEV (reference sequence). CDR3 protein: CASSLRSYNQPQHF. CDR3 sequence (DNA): TGTGCCAGCAGTTTGAGGAGCTACAATCAGCCCCAGCATTTT.

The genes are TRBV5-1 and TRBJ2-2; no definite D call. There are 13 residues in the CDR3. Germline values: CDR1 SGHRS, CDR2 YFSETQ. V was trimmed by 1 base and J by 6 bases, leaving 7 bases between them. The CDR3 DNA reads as TGCGCCAGCAGCTTGATAGTTGCCGGGGAGCTGTTTTTT. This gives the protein CASSLIVAGELFF.

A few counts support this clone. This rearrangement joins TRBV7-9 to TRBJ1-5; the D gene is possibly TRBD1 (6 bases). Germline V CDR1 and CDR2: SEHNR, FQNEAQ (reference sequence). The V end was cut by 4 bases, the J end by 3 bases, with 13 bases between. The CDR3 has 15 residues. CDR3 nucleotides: TGTGCCAGCAGCTCAGACGGGGGGCCCAATCAGCCCCAGCATTTT. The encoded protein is CASSSDGGPNQPQHF.

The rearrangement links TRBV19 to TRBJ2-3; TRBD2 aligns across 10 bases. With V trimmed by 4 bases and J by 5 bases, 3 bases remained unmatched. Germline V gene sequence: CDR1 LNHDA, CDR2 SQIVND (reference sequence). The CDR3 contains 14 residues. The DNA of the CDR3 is TGTGCCAGTAGTACCAGCGGGGGGGAAGATACGCAGTATTTT. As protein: CASSTSGGEDTQYF.

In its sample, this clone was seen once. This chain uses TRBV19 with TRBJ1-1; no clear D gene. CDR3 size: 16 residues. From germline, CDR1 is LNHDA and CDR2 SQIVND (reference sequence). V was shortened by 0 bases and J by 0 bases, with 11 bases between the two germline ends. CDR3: CASSIDPTYMNTEAFF. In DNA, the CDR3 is TGTGCCAGTAGTATAGACCCGACATATATGAACACTGAAGCTTTCTTT.

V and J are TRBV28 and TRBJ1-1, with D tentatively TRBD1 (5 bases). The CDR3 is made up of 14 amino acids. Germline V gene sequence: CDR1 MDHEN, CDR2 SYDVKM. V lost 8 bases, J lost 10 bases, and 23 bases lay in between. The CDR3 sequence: CASGRTGTPFGAFF. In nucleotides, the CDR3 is TGTGCCAGCGGAAGAACCGGGACCCCATTTGGAGCTTTCTTT.

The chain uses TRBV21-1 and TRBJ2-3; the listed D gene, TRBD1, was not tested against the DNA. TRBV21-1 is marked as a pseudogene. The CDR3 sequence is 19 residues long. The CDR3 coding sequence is TGTGCCAGCAGCAAACTCCCCCAGGGACAGGGGACGATCACAGATACGCAGTATTTT. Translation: CASSKLPQGQGTITDTQYF.

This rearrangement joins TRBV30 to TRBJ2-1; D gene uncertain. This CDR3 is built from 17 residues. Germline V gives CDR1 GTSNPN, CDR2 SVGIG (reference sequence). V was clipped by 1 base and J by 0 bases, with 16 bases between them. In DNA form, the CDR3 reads TGTGCCTGGAGTGCGCCGCCCGGCCGAAGCTCCTACAATGAGCAGTTCTTC. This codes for CAWSAPPGRSSYNEQFF.

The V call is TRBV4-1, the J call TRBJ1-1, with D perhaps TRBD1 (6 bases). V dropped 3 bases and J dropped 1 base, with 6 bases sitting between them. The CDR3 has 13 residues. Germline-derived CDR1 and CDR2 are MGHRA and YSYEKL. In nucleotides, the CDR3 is TGCGCCAGCAGCCAGACAGGGAACACTGAAGCTTTCTTT. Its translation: CASSQTGNTEAFF.

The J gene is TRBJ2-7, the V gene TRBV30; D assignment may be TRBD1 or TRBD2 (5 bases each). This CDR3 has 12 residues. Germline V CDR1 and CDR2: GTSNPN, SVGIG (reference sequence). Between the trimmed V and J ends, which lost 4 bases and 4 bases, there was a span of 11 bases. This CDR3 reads CAWTGTLYEQYF. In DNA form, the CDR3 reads TGTGCCTGGACAGGGACCCTGTACGAGCAGTACTTC. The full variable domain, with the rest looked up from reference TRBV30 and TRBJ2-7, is SQTIHQWPATLVQPVGSPLSLECTVEGTSNPNLYWYRQAAGRGLQLLFYSVGIGQISSEVPQNLSASRPQDRQFILSSKKLLLSDSGFYLCAWTGTLYEQYFGPGTRLTVT.

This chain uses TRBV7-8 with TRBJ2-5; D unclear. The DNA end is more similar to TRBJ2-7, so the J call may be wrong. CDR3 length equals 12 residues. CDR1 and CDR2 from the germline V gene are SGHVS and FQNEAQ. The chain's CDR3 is CASTPVSYEQYF. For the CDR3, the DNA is TGTGCCAGCACCCCGGTGTCCTACGAGCAGTACTTC.

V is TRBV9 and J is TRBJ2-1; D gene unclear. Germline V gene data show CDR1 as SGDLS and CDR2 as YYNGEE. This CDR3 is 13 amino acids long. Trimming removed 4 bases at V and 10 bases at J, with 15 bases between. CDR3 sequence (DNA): TGTGCCAGCAGCCCGCAACGACTGGGAGAGCAGTTCTTC. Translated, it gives CASSPQRLGEQFF. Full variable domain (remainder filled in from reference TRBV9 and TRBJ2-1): DSGVTQTPKHLITATGQRVTLRCSPRSGDLSVYWYQQSLDQGLQFLIQYYNGEERAKGNILERFSAQQFPDLHSELNLSSLELGDSALYFCASSPQRLGEQFFGPGTRLTVL.